The 24 T cell receptor beta chains reported below all come from one sample, sequenced in a study of cytomegalovirus exposure and HLA in healthy donors. Here immunoSEQ multiplex PCR was the method, and the copy in TCRdb shows in-frame clones only, minus some. The sample has 150,000 to 200,000 clones, about 96% seen once. The sequenced material came from PBMCs. The receptors here all came from a woman under 30 in good health and CMV-seronegative.

The J gene is TRBJ1-2, the V gene TRBV7-9; the D gene is possibly TRBD1 (6 bases). V shed 3 bases and J shed 4 bases, with 9 bases lying between them. The germline gives CDR1 SEHNR, CDR2 FQNEAQ (reference sequence). The CDR3 extends over 13 amino acids. This CDR3 reads CASSFPDSYGYTF. The CDR3 DNA reads TGTGCCAGCAGCTTTCCGGACAGCTATGGCTACACCTTC.

This rearrangement joins TRBV18 to TRBJ2-1, with D possibly being TRBD1 (6 bases). Germline lookup yields CDR1 KGHSH and CDR2 LQKENI. The CDR3 is made up of 13 amino acids. Between the trimmed V and J ends, which lost 4 bases and 10 bases, there was a span of 14 bases. CDR3 bases: TGTGCCAGCTCACGAAACCGGGACATCGAGCAGTTCTTC. Translation: CASSRNRDIEQFF.

CDR3 coding DNA: TGTGCCAGCAGCGTAGAGGTAGGGGTCTCCTACGAGCAGTACTTC. It yields the protein CASSVEVGVSYEQYF. J is TRBJ2-7 and V is TRBV9; D is perhaps TRBD1 (5 bases). The CDR3 contains 15 residues. The V end lost 0 bases, the J end lost 0 bases, and 10 bases lay between the germline ends. Per germline, CDR1 SGDLS and CDR2 YYNGEE. The entire variable domain, with the rest obtained from reference TRBV9 and TRBJ2-7, is as follows: DSGVTQTPKHLITATGQRVTLRCSPRSGDLSVYWYQQSLDQGLQFLIQYYNGEERAKGNILERFSAQQFPDLHSELNLSSLELGDSALYFCASSVEVGVSYEQYFGPGTRLTVT.

The chain employs TRBV19 and TRBJ1-6; tentatively, D is TRBD1 (5 bases). The CDR3 sequence is 14 residues long. Trimming removed 1 base at V and 11 bases at J, with 12 bases between. Germline CDR1 LNHDA, CDR2 SQIVND (reference sequence). In DNA, the CDR3 is TGTGCCAGTAGTATAGCCCGGGGGTTGCCACCCCTCCACTTT. It encodes CASSIARGLPPLHF.

V usage is TRBV30 and J usage is TRBJ1-6; D may be TRBD1 (5 bases). This CDR3 has 15 amino acids. CDR1 GTSNPN and CDR2 SVGIG come from the germline V gene (reference sequence). The V end lost 0 bases, the J end lost 6 bases, and 12 bases lay between the germline ends. The CDR3 DNA sequence: TGTGCCTGGAGTGTACCTGACAGTCGTAATTCACCCCTCCACTTT. This codes for CAWSVPDSRNSPLHF.

The chain carries TRBV27 and TRBJ2-3; 9 nucleotides align to TRBD2. Looked up from germline, CDR1 is MNHEY and CDR2 is SMNVEV (reference sequence). With V trimmed by 1 base and J by 0 bases, 8 bases remained unmatched. This CDR3 region has 18 residues. The CDR3 nucleotides are TGTGCCAGCAGTTTATTTAGCGGGGGCCCCGTTAGCACAGATACGCAGTATTTT. Its protein product is CASSLFSGGPVSTDTQYF.

This clone was recorded only once. The chain employs TRBV7-2 and TRBJ2-5; 8 bases match TRBD2. With 2 bases clipped from V and 5 bases from J, the junction kept 7 bases outside the gene matches. In germline, CDR1 is SGHTA, CDR2 FQGNSA. This CDR3 comprises 15 residues. CDR3 nucleotides: TGTGCCAGCAGCTTATCGCGGCGGGGGGAGGAGACCCAGTACTTC. It translates to CASSLSRRGEETQYF. Combining the CDR3 with reference TRBV7-2 and TRBJ2-5 gives the whole variable domain GAGVSQSPSNKVTEKGKDVELRCDPISGHTALYWYRQSLGQGLEFLIYFQGNSAPDKSGLPSDRFSAERTGGSVSTLTIQRTQQEDSAVYLCASSLSRRGEETQYFGPGTRLLVL.

In DNA form, the CDR3 reads TGTGCCAGCAGTTACGGTGACAGGGTTAATGAAAAACTGTTTTTT. It encodes CASSYGDRVNEKLFF. V and J are TRBV6-6 and TRBJ1-4, with 7 bases matching TRBD1. Germline CDR1 and CDR2: MNHNY and SVGAGI (reference sequence). CDR3 size: 15 residues. The V gene end was trimmed by 2 bases and the J gene end by 4 bases; junction bases not matched to a gene: 4.

The rearrangement joins TRBV6-6 to TRBJ1-2; 9 nucleotides match TRBD1. CDR3 length equals 14 residues. CDR1 is MNHNY, CDR2 SVGAGI, per germline (reference sequence). The V segment lost 7 bases and the J segment 8 bases; nucleotides outside the gene matches: 11. The CDR3 here is CASTDKRTGEGYTF. The CDR3 bases are TGTGCCAGCACTGATAAAAGGACAGGGGAGGGCTACACCTTC.

The genes are TRBV5-1 and TRBJ2-5; 9 positions agree with TRBD2. The V gene end was trimmed by 4 bases and the J gene end by 5 bases; junction bases not matched to a gene: 12. CDR3 length: 16 amino acids. CDR1 is SGHRS, CDR2 YFSETQ, per germline. The CDR3 DNA is TGCGCCAGCAGCCAATCGCGGGGGGGCCTGGGGGAGACCCAGTACTTC. Translation gives CASSQSRGGLGETQYF.

This chain uses TRBV4-1 with TRBJ1-1; 8 nucleotides line up with TRBD1. V shed 4 bases and J 5 bases; nucleotides not matched to a gene: 9. The CDR3 contains 15 residues. Germline V gives CDR1 MGHRA, CDR2 YSYEKL. The CDR3 region has the DNA TGCGCCAGCAGCCGATTTGGACAGGGCGATACTGAAGCTTTCTTT. It encodes CASSRFGQGDTEAFF.

The chain couples TRBV4-1 to TRBJ1-1; the D gene is possibly TRBD1 (6 bases). Germline CDR1 reads MGHRA; CDR2 reads YSYEKL. Deletions cut 4 bases from V and 4 bases from J, with 19 bases between. The length of the CDR3 is 16 residues. CDR3: CASSPDPGAYGTEAFF. The DNA of the CDR3 is TGCGCCAGCAGCCCAGACCCAGGGGCGTATGGCACTGAAGCTTTCTTT.

Notes on this clone: This specimen includes other DNA sequences encoding the same CDR3. The chain recombines TRBV18 with TRBJ1-2; 10 nucleotides align to TRBD1. The V and J ends lost 3 bases and 1 base, in that order; junction bases with no gene match: 2. Per germline, CDR1 KGHSH and CDR2 LQKENI. CDR3 length: 15 amino acids. CDR3: CASSPGQGSNYGYTF. The CDR3 region has the DNA TGTGCCAGCTCACCGGGACAGGGGAGTAACTATGGCTACACCTTC. Using reference TRBV18 and TRBJ1-2 for the parts outside the CDR3, the full variable domain is NAGVMQNPRHLVRRRGQEARLRCSPMKGHSHVYWYRQLPEEGLKFMVYLQKENIIDESGMPKERFSAEFPKEGPSILRIQQVVRGDSAAYFCASSPGQGSNYGYTFGSGTRLTVV.

This rearrangement joins TRBV7-2 to TRBJ2-3; 10 bases align to TRBD2. V lost 2 bases, J lost 6 bases, and 8 bases stayed unmatched. This CDR3 is 16 amino acids long. CDR1 SGHTA and CDR2 FQGNSA come from the germline V gene. Here the CDR3 reads CASSLNIAGGLDTQYF. DNA of the CDR3: TGTGCCAGCAGCTTAAACATAGCGGGGGGATTGGATACGCAGTATTTT. Using reference TRBV7-2 and TRBJ2-3 for the parts outside the CDR3, the full variable domain is GAGVSQSPSNKVTEKGKDVELRCDPISGHTALYWYRQSLGQGLEFLIYFQGNSAPDKSGLPSDRFSAERTGGSVSTLTIQRTQQEDSAVYLCASSLNIAGGLDTQYFGPGTRLTVL.

The CDR3 sequence: CASSSVSDYGYTF. The DNA for the CDR3 is TGTGCCAGCAGCTCTGTGTCTGACTATGGCTACACCTTC. The chain links TRBV2 to TRBJ1-2, with D unresolved. V shed 6 bases and J shed 3 bases, with 11 bases lying between them. CDR1 and CDR2 from the germline V gene are SNHLY and FYNNEI. CDR3 length: 13 amino acids.

The chain links TRBV4-1 to TRBJ2-7, with TRBD2 identical over 8 bases. The length of the CDR3 is 15 residues. The trim removed 4 bases at V and 2 bases at J, leaving 7 bases unmatched. CDR1 is MGHRA and CDR2 is YSYEKL in the germline V gene. In DNA, the CDR3 is TGCGCCAGCAGCCCCCTCGGGGGGGGAACCTACGAGCAGTACTTC. Translation gives CASSPLGGGTYEQYF.

The J gene is TRBJ1-6, the V gene TRBV6-6, with D uncertain. The CDR3 loop spans 15 amino acids. Germline V gene data show CDR1 as MNHNY and CDR2 as SVGAGI (reference sequence). V was clipped by 8 bases and J by 0 bases, with 11 bases between them. The CDR3 loop reads CASDDRGSYNSPLHF. Written as DNA, the CDR3 is TGTGCCAGCGATGATCGGGGCTCCTATAATTCACCCCTCCACTTT.

V gene TRBV9 combines with J gene TRBJ1-2, with TRBD1 matching 7 bases. CDR1 SGDLS and CDR2 YYNGEE come from the germline V gene. This CDR3 region has 11 residues. V lost 2 bases to trimming and J lost 10 bases; unmatched junction nucleotides: 2. CDR3 DNA: TGTGCCAGCAGCGTTGGACAGGACTACACCTTC. Amino acids: CASSVGQDYTF.

This chain connects TRBV7-8 to TRBJ1-1; D might be TRBD1 (5 bases). Deletions cut 2 bases from V and 10 bases from J, with 17 bases between. Germline V gives CDR1 SGHVS, CDR2 FQNEAQ. CDR3 length: 14 amino acids. The CDR3 is CASSLSGASIAAFF. The CDR3, as DNA: TGTGCCAGCAGCTTATCTGGGGCGTCGATCGCAGCTTTCTTT.

V usage is TRBV9 and J usage is TRBJ1-2; D call uncertain. Deletions cut 4 bases from V and 4 bases from J, with 14 bases between. CDR3 length: 14 residues. Germline V lookup: CDR1 SGDLS, CDR2 YYNGEE. The CDR3 coding sequence is TGTGCCAGCAGCCTTGGTCTTGCGGGCTATGGCTACACCTTC. This sequence encodes CASSLGLAGYGYTF.

The gene calls are TRBV9 and TRBJ1-2; 8 bases fit TRBD1. Germline CDR1 reads SGDLS; CDR2 reads YYNGEE. V was pared by 4 bases and J by 4 bases, with 6 bases of the junction left unmatched. The CDR3 contains 14 residues. The CDR3 loop reads CASSPRTGTYGYTF. CDR3 sequence (DNA): TGTGCCAGCAGCCCAAGGACAGGGACCTATGGCTACACCTTC. The whole variable domain, filled in from reference TRBV9 and TRBJ1-2, reads DSGVTQTPKHLITATGQRVTLRCSPRSGDLSVYWYQQSLDQGLQFLIQYYNGEERAKGNILERFSAQQFPDLHSELNLSSLELGDSALYFCASSPRTGTYGYTFGSGTRLTVV.

The chain links TRBV19 to TRBJ2-7; D remains unclear. Germline assignment: CDR1 LNHDA and CDR2 SQIVND (reference sequence). The CDR3 extends over 14 amino acids. With 4 bases removed from V and 3 bases from J, the gap between germline ends came to 13 bases. For the CDR3, the DNA is TGTGCCAGTAGTACCATAGGTTCGGGCTACGAGCAGTACTTC. Its translation is CASSTIGSGYEQYF.

The V gene is TRBV19, the J gene TRBJ1-5; the match to TRBD1 covers 8 bases. This CDR3 is 16 amino acids long. From germline, CDR1 is LNHDA and CDR2 SQIVND (reference sequence). V shed 6 bases and J 1 base; nucleotides not matched to a gene: 8. The CDR3 here is CASRTGVTRSNQPQHF. CDR3 in DNA: TGTGCCAGTAGGACAGGGGTCACGCGGAGCAATCAGCCCCAGCATTTT. The entire variable domain, with the rest obtained from reference TRBV19 and TRBJ1-5, is as follows: DGGITQSPKYLFRKEGQNVTLSCEQNLNHDAMYWYRQDPGQGLRLIYYSQIVNDFQKGDIAEGYSVSREKKESFPLTVTSAQKNPTAFYLCASRTGVTRSNQPQHFGDGTRLSIL.

The chain employs TRBV5-1 and TRBJ2-7; possible D gene TRBD2, 6 bases. This CDR3 has 16 residues. The germline V and J ends were trimmed by 1 base and 4 bases, with 18 bases remaining between them. CDR1 is SGHRS, CDR2 YFSETQ, per germline. The CDR3 loop reads CASSLSGGRGRYEQYF. The CDR3 DNA reads as TGCGCCAGCAGCTTGTCCGGGGGACGGGGAAGATACGAGCAGTACTTC. The complete variable domain, with remaining parts taken from reference TRBV5-1 and TRBJ2-7, reads KAGVTQTPRYLIKTRGQQVTLSCSPISGHRSVSWYQQTPGQGLQFLFEYFSETQRNKGNFPGRFSGRQFSNSRSEMNVSTLELGDSALYLCASSLSGGRGRYEQYFGPGTRLTVT.